This record concerns one T cell receptor beta chain sequence. TCRdb's table, derived via immunoSEQ multiplex PCR, lists solely in-frame clones and lacks some. This sample has about 73,000 clones, with 90% found just once. The entry originates in a study of technical replicates of blood from a few donors. The germline V gene encodes CDR1 MNHEY and CDR2 SVGAGI. With 6 bases removed from V and 2 bases from J, the gap between germline ends came to 13 bases. There are 15 residues in the CDR3. Sequencing was performed on PBMCs. The chain combines TRBV6-5 with TRBJ2-2; TRBD1 is a possible D gene (6 bases). The clonotype was recovered from a human donor in good health. Some clones in this sample may be carry-over from other donors' samples. CDR3 in DNA: TGTGCCAGCAGCCACAGGGTTTTTAACACCGGGGAGCTGTTTTTT. It yields the protein CASSHRVFNTGELFF.